This T cell receptor beta chain was obtained from a study of blood T cell repertoires in COVID-19. For the study at large: From T cells, B-cell-depleted T cells, or PBMCs came the material, which was cDNA or gDNA.

This clone was seen only once. Original analysis: Quantification of nucleated cells was approximated via reference gene primer amplification. Here immunoSEQ multiplex PCR was the method, and the copy in TCRdb shows in-frame clones only, minus some. The V and J calls and the clone size are those of that table, but D and trimming were determined from the DNA. This sample has 30,000 to 40,000 clones, with about nine tenths found just once. With 5 bases removed from V and 7 bases from J, the gap between germline ends came to 18 bases. There are 15 residues in the CDR3. Germline V gives CDR1 MNHEY, CDR2 SVGAGI.

Sequencing was performed on peripheral blood. The chain carries TRBV6-5 and TRBJ2-1; D uncertain. This receptor was taken from an elderly man with active COVID-19. CDR3 amino acids: CASSNPTLPGNEQFF. In DNA form, the CDR3 reads TGTGCCAGCAGTAACCCGACCTTGCCCGGGAATGAGCAGTTCTTC.